The next 26 T cell receptor beta chains were all read from a single sample in a study of shared clonotypes between healthy human individuals. Using immunoSEQ multiplex PCR, the repertoire was profiled, and TCRdb retains in-frame clones only, with some absent. The data contain some 2,500,000 clones, more than 85% of them seen just once; the ten biggest clones take up about 0.38%. Sequencing was carried out using naive CD4+ T cells from PBMCs. The subset: CD45RA+ positively selected. These receptors all come from a man aged 18 to 35 in good health. Some clones in this sample may be carry-over from other donors' samples.

This rearrangement joins TRBV25-1 to TRBJ2-5; TRBD1 might be the D (6 bases). V lost 1 base to trimming and J lost 8 bases, with 14 bases between them. The CDR3 contains 14 residues. CDR1 MGHDK and CDR2 SYGVNS come from the germline V gene. This CDR3 is CASSESRDKRTQYF. The DNA for the CDR3 is TGTGCCAGCAGTGAATCCAGGGACAAGAGAACCCAGTACTTC.

This clone has only one observation. The chain is built from TRBV29-1 and TRBJ2-1; D may correspond to TRBD1 or TRBD2 (6 bases each). Trimming took 6 bases from V and 0 from J, leaving 12 bases between them. CDR3 length: 14 residues. CDR1 and CDR2 (germline): SQVTM, ANQGSEA. Written as DNA, the CDR3 is TGCAGCGTCCGGGGGCTAAGCTCCTACAATGAGCAGTTCTTC. As protein: CSVRGLSSYNEQFF.

The chain combines TRBV5-5 with TRBJ1-4; D not certain. Trimming shortened V by 2 bases and J by 0 bases, and 5 bases separated the two germline ends. The CDR3 consists of 14 residues. Germline lookup yields CDR1 SGHKS and CDR2 YYEKEE (reference sequence). The CDR3 region is CASSLRTTNEKLFF. The CDR3 nucleotides are TGTGCCAGCAGCTTACGGACAACTAATGAAAAACTGTTTTTT.

The gene calls are TRBV29-1 and TRBJ2-1, with a possible D match to TRBD2 (5 bases). Per germline, CDR1 SQVTM and CDR2 ANQGSEA. V was shortened by 7 bases and J by 4 bases, with 14 bases between the two germline ends. The CDR3 spans 13 residues. The CDR3 sequence: CSALASSYNEQFF. In nucleotides, the CDR3 is TGCAGCGCCCTGGCTAGCTCTTACAATGAGCAGTTCTTC.

In its sample, this clone was seen a few times. The genes are TRBV4-2 and TRBJ2-4; TRBD2 is a possible D gene (5 bases). Trimming took off 4 bases at V and 0 bases at J, with 10 bases between the two ends. Germline CDR1 and CDR2: LGHNA and YNFKEQ. This CDR3 has 15 residues. CDR3: CASSPEELAKNIQYF. In nucleotides, the CDR3 is TGTGCCAGCAGCCCGGAGGAACTAGCCAAAAACATTCAGTACTTC.

Concerning this clone: Other DNA sequences within the sample encode an identical CDR3. The chain joins TRBV5-1 to TRBJ1-3; D remains unclear. V lost 2 bases and J 4 bases, leaving 10 bases between the germline ends. CDR1 and CDR2 from the germline V gene are SGHRS and YFSETQ. This CDR3 spans 14 amino acids. The CDR3 DNA reads as TGCGCCAGCAGCTTTTCCGGCTCCGGAAACACCATATATTTT. It yields the protein CASSFSGSGNTIYF.

This clone has only one observation. Other DNA sequences of this sample code for an identical CDR3. This chain links TRBV6-6 with TRBJ2-5, with 8 bases matching TRBD1. The V segment lost 6 bases and the J segment 5 bases; nucleotides outside the gene matches: 5. The germline gives CDR1 MNHNY, CDR2 SVGAGI (reference sequence). The CDR3 sequence is 13 residues long. The CDR3 is CASRQGARETQYF. The CDR3 nucleotides read TGTGCCAGCAGGCAGGGGGCTCGGGAGACCCAGTACTTC.

The chain recombines TRBV7-2 with TRBJ1-3; 7 bases line up with TRBD1. The CDR3 extends over 18 amino acids. Trimming at V came to 0 bases and at J to 4 bases, leaving 12 bases not matched to a gene. Per the germline V gene, CDR1 is SGHTA and CDR2 is FQGNSA. CDR3: CASSLALPLRDRGNTIYF. In nucleotides, the CDR3 is TGTGCCAGCAGCTTAGCGCTCCCACTCCGGGACAGAGGAAACACCATATATTTT.

J is TRBJ2-7 and V is TRBV18; D possibly matches TRBD1 or TRBD2 (5 bases each). CDR1 is KGHSH, CDR2 LQKENI, per germline. V was pared by 5 bases and J by 3 bases, with 11 bases between. The length of the CDR3 is 13 residues. Written as DNA, the CDR3 is TGTGCCAGCTCAATGGGACGGTTCTACGAGCAGTACTTC. It is translated as CASSMGRFYEQYF.

A single count supports this clone. The J gene is TRBJ2-7, the V gene TRBV7-9; 7 bases line up with TRBD1. J gave up 2 bases and V 3 bases, and 16 bases lay outside the gene matches. The CDR3 contains 18 residues. Germline-derived CDR1 and CDR2 are SEHNR and FQNEAQ (reference sequence). The CDR3 here is CASSLQNLGQIATYEQYF. CDR3 DNA: TGTGCCAGCAGCTTGCAGAATCTGGGACAGATAGCAACCTACGAGCAGTACTTC.

CDR3 DNA: TGTGCCAGCGAGGGACAGGGACGACTCCAAGAGACCCAGTACTTC. The encoded protein is CASEGQGRLQETQYF. The rearrangement links TRBV6-6 to TRBJ2-5; 9 bases map to TRBD1. V lost 8 bases and J lost 1; bases outside the gene matches: 8. The CDR3 length is 15 residues. Germline-derived CDR1 and CDR2 are MNHNY and SVGAGI (reference sequence).

CDR3 in DNA: TGTGCCAGCAGCCAAGGGGTCCAGTATGGCTACACCTTC. It encodes CASSQGVQYGYTF. The chain joins TRBV14 to TRBJ1-2; D remains unclear. The V gene's germline CDR1 is SGHDN and CDR2 FVKESK. V lost 1 base and J 5 bases, leaving 8 bases between the germline ends. The length of the CDR3 is 13 residues.

This rearrangement joins TRBV5-1 to TRBJ2-1; 11 bases match TRBD2. The germline V gene has CDR1 SGHRS and CDR2 YFSETQ. The CDR3 sequence is 16 residues long. With V trimmed by 0 bases and J by 5 bases, 4 bases remained unmatched. For the CDR3, the DNA is TGCGCCAGCAGCTTGGTTGGGACTAGCGGAAACAATGAGCAGTTCTTC. Protein product: CASSLVGTSGNNEQFF.

This sequence joins TRBV10-3 and TRBJ1-3; D remains unclear. This CDR3 is built from 11 residues. The V end was cut by 3 bases, the J end by 8 bases, with 5 bases between. The germline V gene encodes CDR1 ENHRY and CDR2 SYGVKD. CDR3 sequence reads: CAISDGDTIYF. The CDR3 bases are TGTGCCATCAGTGACGGGGACACCATATATTTT.

This sequence joins TRBV28 and TRBJ2-1; no clear D gene. This CDR3 has 13 amino acids. CDR1 is MDHEN, CDR2 SYDVKM, per germline. The V end was cut by 8 bases, the J end by 6 bases, with 14 bases between. The DNA for the CDR3 is TGTGCCAGCGCCCTAGTGGCAGGCAATGAGCAGTTCTTC. Protein: CASALVAGNEQFF.

The chain carries TRBV10-3 and TRBJ2-5; 8 positions match TRBD1. Germline-derived CDR1 and CDR2 are ENHRY and SYGVKD. The CDR3 is 14 amino acids. V gave up 5 bases and J gave up 4 bases; unmatched junction bases: 6. In nucleotides, the CDR3 is TGTGCCATCAGTCCTGCAGGGGGCAGAGAGACCCAGTACTTC. Translation gives CAISPAGGRETQYF.

V is TRBV15 and J is TRBJ1-1, with 8 bases identical to TRBD1. The germline V gene encodes CDR1 LNHNV and CDR2 YYDKDF (reference sequence). V shed 0 bases, J shed 5 bases, and the junction held 5 bases outside the gene matches. This CDR3 is built from 15 residues. The CDR3 DNA reads as TGTGCCACCAGCAGAGATGCAGGGGGCTGGACTGAAGCTTTCTTT. It is translated as CATSRDAGGWTEAFF.

Concerning this clone: Other DNA sequences within the sample encode an identical CDR3. The chain employs TRBV18 and TRBJ2-5; maybe TRBD1 (5 bases). Germline assignment: CDR1 KGHSH and CDR2 LQKENI. V was cut by 3 bases and J by 1 base, with 6 bases left in between. The CDR3 runs 13 residues. The CDR3 loop reads CASSPGPQETQYF. For the CDR3, the DNA is TGTGCCAGCTCACCGGGGCCCCAAGAGACCCAGTACTTC.

This rearrangement joins TRBV7-8 to TRBJ2-1, with TRBD1 identical over 8 bases. The CDR3 runs to 15 residues. The germline V gene encodes CDR1 SGHVS and CDR2 FQNEAQ. Trimming took 5 bases from V and 4 from J; bases not matched to a gene: 7. In DNA form, the CDR3 reads TGTGCCAGCAGCCTGGGGACAGGAATTTACAATGAGCAGTTCTTC. As protein: CASSLGTGIYNEQFF. Filled out from reference TRBV7-8 and TRBJ2-1, the complete variable domain reads GAGVSQSPRYKVAKRGQDVALRCDPISGHVSLFWYQQALGQGPEFLTYFQNEAQLDKSGLPSDRFFAERPEGSVSTLKIQRTQQEDSAVYLCASSLGTGIYNEQFFGPGTRLTVL.

As DNA, the CDR3 is TGCAGCGTTGGCGCCCCGGGACAAAGTAACACCTTC. Its protein product is CSVGAPGQSNTF. This rearrangement joins TRBV29-1 to TRBJ1-2; maybe TRBD1 (6 bases). CDR1 and CDR2 (germline): SQVTM, ANQGSEA. This CDR3 has 12 amino acids. The V end lost 4 bases, the J end lost 12 bases, and 18 bases lay between the germline ends.

As DNA, the CDR3 is TGTGCCAGCAGACTCATTGGCGTTGAAAAACTGTTTTTT. This sequence encodes CASRLIGVEKLFF. The chain couples TRBV7-2 to TRBJ1-4; D remains ambiguous. The V gene's germline CDR1 is SGHTA and CDR2 FQGNSA. The CDR3 runs 13 residues. Trimming stripped 6 bases from V and 7 bases from J, with 12 bases between.

The rearrangement links TRBV5-1 to TRBJ1-3, with 9 bases matching TRBD1. CDR3 length: 15 amino acids. The germline gives CDR1 SGHRS, CDR2 YFSETQ. V lost 7 bases and J lost 1; bases outside the gene matches: 6. The CDR3 nucleotides read TGCGCCAGCTCACAGGGGGCTTTGTCTGGAAACACCATATATTTT. It translates to CASSQGALSGNTIYF.

J is TRBJ2-5 and V is TRBV19, with D perhaps TRBD2 (5 bases). This CDR3 region has 16 residues. Germline V gene lookup returns CDR1 LNHDA and CDR2 SQIVND (reference sequence). V was trimmed by 3 bases and J by 2 bases, leaving 16 bases between them. The CDR3 coding sequence is TGTGCCAGTAGTATGGAATGGGCGGGCCCACAAGAGACCCAGTACTTC. This codes for CASSMEWAGPQETQYF.

This chain connects TRBV20-1 to TRBJ2-2; no firm D call. V lost 6 bases and J 4 bases, leaving 6 bases between the germline ends. Per germline, CDR1 DFQATT and CDR2 SNEGSKA (reference sequence). The length of the CDR3 is 11 residues. The CDR3 nucleotides read TGCAGTGCCGGCGTCACCGGGGAGCTGTTTTTT. Translated: CSAGVTGELFF.

The gene calls are TRBV5-1 and TRBJ1-1; TRBD1 matches 7 bases. The CDR3 is 14 residues long. V trimming: 4 bases; J trimming: 4 bases; junction bases outside the gene matches: 7. Germline V lookup: CDR1 SGHRS, CDR2 YFSETQ. The CDR3 DNA follows: TGCGCCAGCAGCCAGACAGGGAGCGGCACTGAAGCTTTCTTT. It encodes CASSQTGSGTEAFF.

The chain joins TRBV5-1 to TRBJ2-7; D possibly corresponds to TRBD2 (6 bases). The germline CDR1 and CDR2 sequences are SGHRS and YFSETQ. The CDR3 is made up of 13 amino acids. Trimming shortened V by 1 base and J by 7 bases, and 12 bases separated the two germline ends. CDR3 DNA: TGCGCCAGCAGCTTGATCGAGGAGGGAGAGCAGTACTTC. Amino acid sequence: CASSLIEEGEQYF.